These T cell receptor beta chains were read from a single sample in a study of blood T cell repertoires in COVID-19. The table came from immunoSEQ multiplex PCR; TCRdb's copy has only in-frame clones and leaves some out. The top ten hold over 5% of the sample, which has over 85,000 clones, around 87% seen once. Sequenced material: peripheral blood. The source of these receptors is a middle-aged man with acute or convalescent COVID-19. Each CDR3 is given with its conserved first and last residue. The D gene is left open where the match is weak. Size is omitted from some rows. Given values are once, few, many or a class for expanded clones.

j_call,d_call,v_call,clone_size,cdr3_nt,cdr3_aa
TRBJ2-6,NA,TRBV7-6,NA,TGTGCCAGCAGCCCCAGGACAGCACAACGTCGCTCTGGGGCCAACGTCCTGACTTTC,CASSPRTAQRRSGANVLTF
TRBJ1-6,TRBD1,TRBV5-1,NA,TGCGCCAGCAGCCCGGGACAGGGGGCCTATAATTCACCCCTCCACTTT,CASSPGQGAYNSPLHF
TRBJ2-1,TRBD2,TRBV7-3,NA,TGTGCCAGCAGCCCCCAGGTTGGACTAGCGGGGGGTTACTTCAATGAGCAGTTCTTC,CASSPQVGLAGGYFNEQFF
TRBJ1-2,NA,TRBV12-3/TRBV12-4,few,TGTGCCAGCAGGACAGACCCCTATGGCTACACCTTC,CASRTDPYGYTF
TRBJ2-1,NA,TRBV21-1,NA,TGTGCCAGCAGCAAAGAGCCCCACAATGAGCAGTTCTTC,CASSKEPHNEQFF
TRBJ1-5,NA,TRBV18,NA,TGTGCCAGCTCGCTAGATTATAGCAATCAGCCCCAGCATTTT,CASSLDYSNQPQHF
TRBJ1-1,NA,TRBV11-3,NA,TGTGCCAGCAGCCACTCCCAGCAGGGGAACACTGAAGCTTTCTTT,CASSHSQQGNTEAFF
TRBJ2-7,TRBD1,TRBV15,NA,TGTGCCACCAGCAGAGGGGGGACAGGGTATAACGAGCAGTACTTC,CATSRGGTGYNEQYF
TRBJ2-1,NA,TRBV15,NA,TGTGCCACCAGCCCCCCGGGCAGGGTGAGGTACAATGAGCAGTTCTTC,CATSPPGRVRYNEQFF
TRBJ1-1,NA,TRBV30,few,TGTGCCTGGACAGGGTTCACTGAAGCTTTCTTT,CAWTGFTEAFF
TRBJ2-3,NA,TRBV6-2/TRBV6-3,NA,TGTGCCAGCAGTTCGACCGGACTGAGCACAGATACGCAGTATTTT,CASSSTGLSTDTQYF
TRBJ1-5,NA,TRBV10-3,NA,TGTGCCATCAGTGGATCGGGGGGCAATCAGCCCCAGCATTTT,CAISGSGGNQPQHF
TRBJ2-2,TRBD1,TRBV19,NA,TGTGCCAGTAGGGGGACCGGGACAGAGAACACCGGGGAGCTGTTTTTT,CASRGTGTENTGELFF
TRBJ2-3,TRBD2,TRBV9,NA,TGTGCCAGCAGCCCCCGCCCCGCGGGAGCAGATACGCAGTATTTT,CASSPRPAGADTQYF
TRBJ2-3,NA,TRBV19,NA,TGTGCCAGTAGTATACCTAAGAACCCAGAGGCAGATACGCAGTATTTT,CASSIPKNPEADTQYF
TRBJ1-6,NA,TRBV27,NA,TGTGCCAGCAGTCCCATGACAGTCGGAAATTCACCCCTCCACTTT,CASSPMTVGNSPLHF
TRBJ1-3,NA,TRBV19,NA,TGTGCCAGTAGTATATCTGTCTCTGGAAACACCATATATTTT,CASSISVSGNTIYF
TRBJ2-6,NA,TRBV5-1,NA,TGCGCCAGCAGCTTGGGGCTGTTATCCGGGGCCAACGTCCTGACTTTC,CASSLGLLSGANVLTF
TRBJ1-1,NA,TRBV18,NA,TGTGCCAGCTCACCAGTTTCAGACACTGAAGCTTTCTTT,CASSPVSDTEAFF
TRBJ1-6,NA,TRBV14,NA,TGTGCCAGCAGCCAAGAAGTACGGAGCGATTCACCCCTCCACTTT,CASSQEVRSDSPLHF
TRBJ1-2,NA,TRBV7-2,NA,TGTGCCAGCAGCCCCCCTTTTGCGTTGGGCGGCTACACCTTC,CASSPPFALGGYTF
TRBJ1-2,TRBD1,TRBV18,NA,TGTGCCAGCTCACGAGCCGCGACAGGGGGTCAAGCTAACTATGGCTACACCTTC,CASSRAATGGQANYGYTF
TRBJ1-1,NA,TRBV5-4,few,TGTGCCAGCAGCTTTGGGTACAGCATGAACACTGAAGCTTTCTTT,CASSFGYSMNTEAFF
TRBJ2-5,NA,TRBV6-5,NA,TGTGCCAGCAGACACGTAAACAGGGTCCAAGAGACCCAGTACTTC,CASRHVNRVQETQYF
TRBJ1-1,TRBD1,TRBV5-1,few,TGCGCCAGCAGCACTGACAGGGCTGGAAGCACTGAAGCTTTCTTT,CASSTDRAGSTEAFF
TRBJ1-1,NA,TRBV25-1,NA,TGTGCCAGCAGTGATGATGTGGCAGGTCCTGACACTGAAGCTTTCTTT,CASSDDVAGPDTEAFF
TRBJ2-1,NA,TRBV24-1,NA,TGTGCCACCAGTGATTCGACGGGGGCCTACAATGAGCAGTTCTTC,CATSDSTGAYNEQFF
TRBJ1-1,TRBD1,TRBV10-3,NA,TGTGCCATGGGGGGACAGCGGAACACTGAAGCTTTCTTT,CAMGGQRNTEAFF
TRBJ1-5,TRBD1,TRBV19,NA,TGTGCCAGTGCCGGGACAGGGGGCAATCAGCCCCAGCATTTT,CASAGTGGNQPQHF
TRBJ2-3,TRBD2,TRBV7-9,NA,TGTGCCAGCAACAGCGGGAGGGTACCAGATACGCAGTATTTT,CASNSGRVPDTQYF
TRBJ2-1,TRBD2,TRBV3-1/TRBV3-2,few,TGTGCCAGCAGCCAAGCTAGCGGGATGCGCTCCTACAATGAGCAGTTCTTC,CASSQASGMRSYNEQFF
TRBJ2-3,NA,TRBV6-2/TRBV6-3,NA,TGTGCCAGCAGTTACAGGGAGACGGGCACAGATACGCAGTATTTT,CASSYRETGTDTQYF
TRBJ2-2,NA,TRBV5-1,NA,TGCGCCAGCAGCTTGCTACCTACGAACACCGGGGAGCTGTTTTTT,CASSLLPTNTGELFF
TRBJ1-5,NA,TRBV6-5,few,TGTGCCAGCAAACCGGCGGTTAGCAATCAGCCCCAGCATTTT,CASKPAVSNQPQHF
TRBJ1-1,NA,TRBV5-5,NA,TGTGCCAGCAGCTTGGGGACAGTCCCCGCTGAAGCTTTCTTT,CASSLGTVPAEAFF
TRBJ2-7,NA,TRBV15,NA,TGTGCCACCAGCAGAGCCACCCCGGGGTCCCCCCGGGAGCAGTACTTC,CATSRATPGSPREQYF
TRBJ2-2,NA,TRBV16,few,TGTGCCAGCAGCCAATCGGGGGGATTAGACACCGGGGAGCTGTTTTTT,CASSQSGGLDTGELFF
TRBJ2-2,TRBD1,TRBV6-5,NA,TGTGCCAGCAGCGACAGGGGAGTGGCCGGGGAGCTGTTTTTT,CASSDRGVAGELFF
TRBJ2-1,NA,TRBV5-1,NA,TGCGCCAGCAGCCCAAAACAGGGCTACAATGAGCAGTTCTTC,CASSPKQGYNEQFF
TRBJ2-1,TRBD2,TRBV9,NA,TGTGCCAGCAGCACCTCCCCCGGGACTAGCGGGGGCCTCAATGAGCAGTTCTTC,CASSTSPGTSGGLNEQFF
TRBJ2-2,TRBD2,TRBV3-1/TRBV3-2,NA,TGTGCCAGCAGCCAAGTGGGGGGGACGAACACCGGGGAGCTGTTTTTT,CASSQVGGTNTGELFF
TRBJ1-1,NA,TRBV29-1,NA,TGCAGCGTTGGGGCTGGGGCTCCGAACACTGAAGCTTTCTTT,CSVGAGAPNTEAFF
TRBJ2-1,TRBD2,TRBV19,few,TGTGCCAGTAGTCCGCTAGGTAGCGGGGAGGGGGTGATTAATGAGCAGTTCTTC,CASSPLGSGEGVINEQFF